The 5 T cell receptor beta chains in this list originate from one sample, sequenced in a study of blood T cell repertoires in COVID-19. Clones were read by immunoSEQ multiplex PCR, and TCRdb kept only the in-frame ones, dropping some. The sample has about 160,000 clones; more than 85% are singletons. The specimen was PBMCs or T cells enriched from blood (not recorded which). The source of these receptors is a woman in her forties or fifties who had recovered from COVID-19.

This chain links TRBV25-1 with TRBJ2-7, with TRBD2 matching 15 bases. Germline V gene data show CDR1 as MGHDK and CDR2 as SYGVNS. CDR3 length: 16 amino acids. The V segment lost 3 bases and the J segment 4 bases; nucleotides outside the gene matches: 4. The CDR3 nucleotides read TGTGCCAGCAGTGATCCGGGACTAGCGGGAGGATACGAGCAGTACTTC. Protein product: CASSDPGLAGGYEQYF.

This clone appeared a single time. This chain connects TRBV12-2 to TRBJ2-3; the D segment call TRBD2 is taken from the table without a DNA check. TRBV12-2 is a pseudogene locus. This CDR3 is built from 19 residues. The CDR3 loop reads CASRLNQRLAKSSTDTQYF. The DNA for the CDR3 is TGTGCAAGTCGCTTAAACCAAAGACTAGCGAAATCTAGCACAGATACGCAGTATTTT.

V is TRBV6-1 and J is TRBJ1-1; possible D gene TRBD1, 5 bases. Trimming left V 3 bases short and J 10 bases short, with 12 bases between. This CDR3 has 12 amino acids. Germline values: CDR1 MNHNS, CDR2 SASEGT. The CDR3 loop reads CASSEVGGGAFF. The CDR3 DNA reads as TGTGCCAGCAGTGAGGTGGGCGGGGGAGCTTTCTTT.

This chain uses TRBV7-2 with TRBJ2-1; D gene ambiguous. CDR1 and CDR2 (germline): SGHTA, FQGNSA. Trimming removed 4 bases at V and 6 bases at J, with 4 bases between. The CDR3 totals 11 residues. The CDR3 DNA sequence: TGTGCCAGCAGCTCGGGCAATGAGCAGTTCTTC. It encodes CASSSGNEQFF. Supplemented by reference TRBV7-2 and TRBJ2-1, the full variable domain reads GAGVSQSPSNKVTEKGKDVELRCDPISGHTALYWYRQSLGQGLEFLIYFQGNSAPDKSGLPSDRFSAERTGGSVSTLTIQRTQQEDSAVYLCASSSGNEQFFGPGTRLTVL.

The rearrangement links TRBV15 to TRBJ1-6, with D perhaps TRBD1 (5 bases). This CDR3 region has 15 residues. V was trimmed by 1 base and J by 10 bases, leaving 14 bases between them. CDR1 is LNHNV and CDR2 is YYDKDF in the germline V gene (reference sequence). In DNA form, the CDR3 reads TGTGCCACCAGCAGAGGGGGGGAGGGAGGCTCACCCCTCCACTTT. Its translation is CATSRGGEGGSPLHF.